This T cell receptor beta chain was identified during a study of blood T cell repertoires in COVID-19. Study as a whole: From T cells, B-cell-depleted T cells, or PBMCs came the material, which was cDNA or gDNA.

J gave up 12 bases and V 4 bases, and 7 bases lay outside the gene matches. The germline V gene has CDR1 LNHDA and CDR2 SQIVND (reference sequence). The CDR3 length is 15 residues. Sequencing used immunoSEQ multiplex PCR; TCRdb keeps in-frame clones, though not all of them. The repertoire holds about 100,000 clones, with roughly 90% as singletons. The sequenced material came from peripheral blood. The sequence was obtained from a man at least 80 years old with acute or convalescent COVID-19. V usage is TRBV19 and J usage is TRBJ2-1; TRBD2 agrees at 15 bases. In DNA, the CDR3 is TGTGCCAGTAGTAGCCCGGGACTAGCGGGAGGTCGGCAGTTCTTC. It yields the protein CASSSPGLAGGRQFF.